This TCR beta chain derives from a study of T cell changes during pregnancy in multiple sclerosis. The V segment lost 0 bases and the J segment 2 bases; nucleotides outside the gene matches: 4. Germline loops: CDR1 KGHSH, CDR2 LQKENI. This CDR3 comprises 16 residues. This clone was counted a single time. Generated by immunoSEQ multiplex PCR, the TCRdb table keeps only in-frame clones and is missing some. In the table there are over 80,000 clones, roughly nine tenths of which are singletons. The chain carries TRBV18 and TRBJ2-1; 7 bases match TRBD1. This sequence originates from a female donor in good health, enrolled as a control in a pregnancy study. Source: peripheral blood, taken in the second trimester of pregnancy. CDR3 protein: CASSPPNRGAYNEQFF. CDR3 DNA sequence: TGTGCCAGCTCACCACCGAACAGGGGAGCCTACAATGAGCAGTTCTTC. Together with reference TRBV18 and TRBJ2-1, the CDR3 gives the full variable domain: NAGVMQNPRHLVRRRGQEARLRCSPMKGHSHVYWYRQLPEEGLKFMVYLQKENIIDESGMPKERFSAEFPKEGPSILRIQQVVRGDSAAYFCASSPPNRGAYNEQFFGPGTRLTVL.